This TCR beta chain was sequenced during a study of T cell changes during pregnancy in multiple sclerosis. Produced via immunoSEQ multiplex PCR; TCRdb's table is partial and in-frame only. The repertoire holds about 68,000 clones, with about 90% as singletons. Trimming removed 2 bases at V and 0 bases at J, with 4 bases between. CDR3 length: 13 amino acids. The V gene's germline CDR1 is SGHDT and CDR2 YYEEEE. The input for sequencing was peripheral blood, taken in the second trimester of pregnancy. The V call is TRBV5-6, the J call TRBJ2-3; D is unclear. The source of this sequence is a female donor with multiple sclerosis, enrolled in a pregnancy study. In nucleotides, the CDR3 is TGTGCCAGCAGCTTCGGGAGCACAGATACGCAGTATTTT. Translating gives CASSFGSTDTQYF.